The 19 T cell receptor beta chains below all came from one sample that was sequenced in a study of blood T cell repertoires in COVID-19 (dated by TCRdb to 2018 to 2020). The method was the immunoSEQ multiplex PCR assay. This is the immuneACCESS table as TCRdb keeps it, with only in-frame sequences that have V and J called. A part of the clones is gone; compared with another copy, unresolved V genes explain less than half, and the rest is unexplained. This sample comprises approximately 220,000 clones, approximately 90% of them detected only once. In total, the top ten clones hold 6.2% of the sample. Specimen: peripheral blood. These receptors originate from a man between 60 and 70 years old who had recovered from COVID-19.

As for this clone: The sample contains more than one DNA sequence encoding this CDR3. This CDR3 reads CATSGTGYGYTF. The DNA for the CDR3 is TGTGCCACCAGTGGGACAGGCTATGGCTACACCTTC. The chain joins TRBV24-1 to TRBJ1-2; 7 bases are a match to TRBD1. CDR3 length: 12 residues. Germline CDR1 and CDR2: KGHDR and SFDVKD. V was clipped by 5 bases and J by 4 bases; unmatched bases: 0.

This sequence joins TRBV30 and TRBJ1-2, with D unresolved. CDR3 size: 13 residues. The V and J ends lost 0 bases and 4 bases respectively, with 9 bases between them. The germline gives CDR1 GTSNPN, CDR2 SVGIG (reference sequence). CDR3 sequence reads: CAWSVGKFYGYTF. CDR3 DNA: TGTGCCTGGAGTGTGGGCAAATTCTATGGCTACACCTTC.

The chain joins TRBV6-2 or TRBV6-3 to TRBJ2-5, with unresolved D. From germline, CDR1 is MNHEY and CDR2 SVGEGT. CDR3 size: 15 residues. Trimming left V 6 bases short and J 5 bases short, with 19 bases between. CDR3 nucleotide sequence: TGTGCCAGCAGCGTCGGCGGAAAGATCCTGGAGACCCAGTACTTC. This sequence encodes CASSVGGKILETQYF.

The chain has TRBV3-1 (or the pseudogene TRBV3-2) and TRBJ2-1; 8 bases are shared with TRBD2. CDR3 length equals 17 residues. Trimming cost V 1 base and J 0 bases; bases outside gene matches: 5. Germline loops: CDR1 LGHDT, CDR2 YNNKEL (reference sequence). DNA for the CDR3: TGTGCCAGCAGCCAAGGTCCCAGCGGGAGCTCCTACAATGAGCAGTTCTTC. As protein: CASSQGPSGSSYNEQFF.

The chain links TRBV18 to TRBJ1-5; possible D gene TRBD1, 5 bases. CDR1 is KGHSH, CDR2 LQKENI, per germline. Between the trimmed V and J ends, which lost 3 bases and 7 bases, there was a span of 16 bases. CDR3 length equals 15 residues. In nucleotides, the CDR3 is TGTGCCAGCTCACCGCGAGGGGCGGAGGGACAGCCCCAGCATTTT. It translates to CASSPRGAEGQPQHF.

Only one count was recorded for this clone. The rearrangement links TRBV6-5 to TRBJ2-3, with 8 positions matching TRBD1. CDR3 length: 14 amino acids. Germline V gives CDR1 MNHEY, CDR2 SVGAGI. V shed 5 bases and J 3 bases; nucleotides not matched to a gene: 4. As DNA, the CDR3 is TGTGCCAGCAGTATCCAGGGGGCAACAGATACGCAGTATTTT. This sequence encodes CASSIQGATDTQYF.

This chain uses TRBV24-1 with TRBJ1-1; no clear D gene. The CDR3 totals 12 residues. Germline V gives CDR1 KGHDR, CDR2 SFDVKD. V was shortened by 9 bases and J by 3 bases, with 10 bases between the two germline ends. This CDR3 reads CATCDGYTEAFF. The CDR3 nucleotides read TGTGCCACCTGCGATGGTTACACTGAAGCTTTCTTT.

J is TRBJ1-1 and V is TRBV9; 10 nucleotides match TRBD1. CDR3 length equals 13 residues. Germline lookup yields CDR1 SGDLS and CDR2 YYNGEE. V shed 7 bases and J 0 bases; nucleotides not matched to a gene: 0. CDR3 sequence: CASGTGVNTEAFF. The CDR3 bases are TGTGCCAGCGGGACAGGGGTGAACACTGAAGCTTTCTTT.

The chain combines TRBV29-1 with TRBJ1-6; 9 nucleotides match TRBD1. The CDR3 totals 13 residues. Germline values: CDR1 SQVTM, CDR2 ANQGSEA. V lost 7 bases, J lost 9 bases, and 7 bases stayed unmatched. The CDR3 bases are TGCAGCGGCCGGACAGGGGAAGGTTCACCCCTCCACTTT. Its protein is CSGRTGEGSPLHF.

The chain couples TRBV6-5 to TRBJ1-5; the D gene is possibly TRBD1 (5 bases). Germline V lookup: CDR1 MNHEY, CDR2 SVGAGI. This CDR3 is built from 14 residues. Between the trimmed V and J ends, which lost 4 bases and 4 bases, there was a span of 11 bases. The CDR3 nucleotides read TGTGCCAGCAGTTCTCCGGGGGGAAATCAGCCCCAGCATTTT. Translated, it gives CASSSPGGNQPQHF.

The genes are TRBV28 and TRBJ1-5; 8 positions agree with TRBD1. The CDR3 extends over 14 amino acids. CDR1 and CDR2 from the germline V gene are MDHEN and SYDVKM. The V gene end was trimmed by 7 bases and the J gene end by 5 bases; junction bases not matched to a gene: 7. The CDR3 DNA sequence: TGTGCCAGCACCGACCAGGGGGCGGATCAGCCCCAGCATTTT. Its translation is CASTDQGADQPQHF.

The V and J genes are TRBV10-3 and TRBJ2-1; the match to TRBD1 covers 7 bases. From germline, CDR1 is ENHRY and CDR2 SYGVKD. CDR3 length: 16 amino acids. The ends lost 6 bases at V and 0 bases at J; junction bases unmatched: 8. In DNA form, the CDR3 reads TGTGCCATCAGCGAGGGACAGTTGGGCTCCTACAATGAGCAGTTCTTC. It specifies CAISEGQLGSYNEQFF.

The CDR3 here is CASRVGAGSEKLFF. The CDR3 DNA sequence: TGCGCCAGCAGGGTAGGGGCCGGCAGTGAAAAACTGTTTTTT. The chain uses TRBV5-1 and TRBJ1-4, with D possibly TRBD1 on 5 matching bases. Germline V lookup: CDR1 SGHRS, CDR2 YFSETQ. CDR3 length equals 14 residues. V gave up 5 bases and J gave up 7 bases, with 15 bases separating them.

The chain carries TRBV7-3 and TRBJ1-3; weak D call: TRBD1 (6 bases). This CDR3 has 14 residues. The germline V gene has CDR1 SGHTA and CDR2 FQGTGA. V lost 3 bases and J 7 bases, leaving 13 bases between the germline ends. In nucleotides, the CDR3 is TGTGCCAGCAGCTTGACCGGGGGGGCCAACACCATATATTTT. The encoded protein is CASSLTGGANTIYF.

This sequence joins TRBV28 and TRBJ2-2, with D possibly being TRBD1 (6 bases). V gave up 5 bases and J gave up 5 bases, with 18 bases separating them. CDR1 MDHEN and CDR2 SYDVKM come from the germline V gene. This CDR3 spans 16 amino acids. DNA for the CDR3: TGTGCCAGCAGTCGTGTCACAGGGTCAAGGACCGGGGAGCTGTTTTTT. Amino acids: CASSRVTGSRTGELFF.

This chain connects TRBV7-3 to TRBJ2-2; D ambiguous. Trimming took off 6 bases at V and 5 bases at J, with 7 bases between the two ends. This CDR3 has 12 residues. CDR1 and CDR2 (germline): SGHTA, FQGTGA. CDR3 in DNA: TGTGCCAGCAGTTTTATTACCGGGGAGCTGTTTTTT. Its translation is CASSFITGELFF.

V and J are TRBV19 and TRBJ1-1, with D unresolved. The CDR3 spans 15 residues. Germline V gene sequence: CDR1 LNHDA, CDR2 SQIVND (reference sequence). Trimming took off 7 bases at V and 2 bases at J, with 17 bases between the two ends. This CDR3 is CASKGQDTLNTEAFF. CDR3 nucleotide sequence: TGTGCCAGTAAAGGTCAGGATACGCTAAACACTGAAGCTTTCTTT.

The chain links TRBV5-6 to TRBJ2-5, with D maybe TRBD2 (6 bases). CDR3 size: 13 residues. Trimming removed 1 base at V and 7 bases at J, with 11 bases between. Germline V CDR1 and CDR2: SGHDT, YYEEEE. CDR3 sequence reads: CASSLTGGWTQYF. The DNA for the CDR3 is TGTGCCAGCAGCTTGACTGGGGGGTGGACCCAGTACTTC.

The chain's CDR3 is CASSPQGGNEKLFF. CDR3 sequence (DNA): TGTGCCAGCTCACCACAAGGGGGCAATGAAAAACTGTTTTTT. The rearrangement links TRBV18 to TRBJ1-4, with TRBD1 matching over 7 bases. Germline assignment: CDR1 KGHSH and CDR2 LQKENI. Losses at the gene ends were 1 base for V and 5 bases for J; bases not matched to a gene: 1. The CDR3 is made up of 14 amino acids.